This record looks at one T cell receptor beta chain sequence and its context. Its antigen is unknown. The library relied on 5' RACE. The input for every TCR library was approximately 3,500 ng of total RNA. For each sample, cDNA synthesis with SMARTScribe reverse transcriptase was split into eight separate reactions. During cDNA synthesis, unique molecular identifiers containing a 6-nucleotide sample barcode were introduced by template switching. Amplification of TCRalpha and TCRbeta cDNA involved two nested PCRs of 16 and 9 cycles, and each PCR was followed by bead purification. Before amplification, cDNA was treated with uracil DNA-glycosylase and purified using the QIAquick PCR purification kit. The second PCR was the step at which Illumina TruSeq-compatible adapters and sample-specific barcodes were added. TapeStation and Qubit were used to check library quality and concentration, and 5 to 6.5 ng of each library was pooled. The pooled libraries were sequenced with 2 x 100 bp reads and custom sequencing primers on an Illumina HiSeq2500 single-index Rapid Run. Under the source paper's analysis protocol: MiGEC version 1.2.6 was used for UMI-based consensus assembly, which corrected PCR and sequencing errors. MiXCR version 2.1.1 was used to carry out V(D)J alignment, clonotype assembly and CDR3 extraction. Normalisation of gene usage, clonotype sharing and MAIT/NKT TCR abundance was achieved by analysing the top 1000, 10 000 and 20 000 clonotypes per sample. Diversity was computed as the inverse Simpson index with the vegan R package after downsampling to 27 000 UMIs. Paired Mann-Whitney U tests on discordant twin pairs were used, with Benjamini-Hochberg multiple-testing correction. Each entry corresponds to one CDR3 protein sequence from reads that TCRdb reprocessed, and DNA is not given. The V and J calls shown here were made by TCRdb, not taken from the authors' results. This sample's records show approximately 400,000 distinct CDR3 sequences. The ten biggest clones cover roughly 2.5% of the sample.

The data were obtained in a study of monozygotic twins with inflammatory bowel disease (dated by TCRdb to the late 2010s). For the study in its entirety: In total, around 30 monozygotic twin pairs made up the full study: 19 Danish pairs, all IBD-discordant, plus nine German pairs, of which four were IBD-concordant and five were IBD-discordant. The search for disease-associated traits relied mainly on comparing, within discordant pairs, IBD patients with their genetically identical healthy co-twins. Each individual had, on average, about 151 000 unique TCRalpha sequences and 181 000 unique TCRbeta sequences available for analysis. The study at large found these results: Compared with healthy twins, IBD patients had fewer clonotypes in common with other individuals, a difference most pronounced in patients showing signs of disease activity. The results gave no support for a single strong signal or clonotype linked to IBD. A decrease in TCRbeta repertoire diversity, as measured by inverse Simpson index, was observed in IBD patients compared with their healthy co-twins. Differing immunosuppressive treatments among patients may have added background noise and inter-individual variability to the repertoires. Concordant and discordant twins showed no difference in repertoire similarity, possibly because of limited statistical power. Distinction between different T cell subtypes could not be achieved in the analysis.

From each donor, a roughly 2.6 ml peripheral blood sample was collected into PAXgene tubes and stored at -80 degrees C. Without T cell sorting, total RNA was isolated from whole blood using the PAXgene blood miRNA kit on an automated QIAcube. Peripheral blood from monozygotic twin pairs who were concordant or discordant for inflammatory bowel disease underwent deep TCRalpha and TCRbeta repertoire profiling using unique molecular barcoding. For every twin pair, smoking habits were documented, and each individual was categorised as a current, former or never smoker. The germline V gene sets CDR1 to MDHEN and CDR2 to SYDVKM. The CDR3 sequence holds 15 residues, the cysteine and phenylalanine included. DNA is not recorded here.

Material for sequencing was blood. This TCR was recovered from a human donor with ulcerative colitis or Crohn's disease, or a healthy co-twin of an affected twin (not recorded which). The V and J segments used are TRBV28 and TRBJ1-1; absent DNA, TCRdb's TRBD1 call cannot be checked. The CDR3 reads CASILRRGAGGVAFF.